The 19 T cell receptor beta chains below come from one sample, sequenced in a study of T cell repertoires in cytomegalovirus infection. These receptors have no identified antigens. TCRdb re-analysed the reads in MiXCR, keeping a single row per CDR3 protein. The data contain around 710,000 distinct CDR3 sequences, approximately 32% of them singletons. The sequencing here drew on cultured CD8+ T cells from PBMCs, taken from culture after CMV antigen stimulation. These receptors all come from a human donor in good health (CMV status not recorded). Some clones in this sample may be carry-over from other donors' samples.

V is TRBV9 and J is TRBJ2-1; D might be TRBD1 or TRBD2, each matching 6 bases. The CDR3 has 14 residues. V was cut by 0 bases and J by 7 bases, with 11 bases left in between. CDR1 and CDR2 (germline): SGDLS, YYNGEE. The CDR3 DNA reads as TGTGCCAGCAGCGTAGAGGTAGGGGGGAATGAGCAGTTCTTC. Protein: CASSVEVGGNEQFF.

The chain uses TRBV27 and TRBJ1-5, with D possibly TRBD1 on 6 matching bases. Germline lookup yields CDR1 MNHEY and CDR2 SMNVEV (reference sequence). With 6 bases removed from V and 7 bases from J, the gap between germline ends came to 16 bases. This CDR3 has 14 residues. CDR3 sequence (DNA): TGTGCCAGCAGCCGGACGGTACAGGGCCAGCCCCAGCATTTT. Protein product: CASSRTVQGQPQHF.

The sample holds many counts of this clonotype. The rearrangement uses TRBV7-2 and TRBJ2-7; D tentatively reads TRBD1 or TRBD2 (5 bases each). The CDR3 loop spans 14 amino acids. Per germline, CDR1 SGHTA and CDR2 FQGNSA. Trimming cost V 5 bases and J 5 bases, with 16 bases left between them. CDR3 sequence: CASSLGSRAHEQYF. DNA of the CDR3: TGTGCCAGCAGCCTAGGGAGCAGGGCCCACGAGCAGTACTTC.

This clonotype has a count of ten or more. The V call is TRBV6-6, the J call TRBJ2-7; D gene ambiguous. Germline assignment: CDR1 MNHNY and CDR2 SVGAGI (reference sequence). Trimming stripped 0 bases from V and 4 bases from J, with 7 bases between. The CDR3 has 13 amino acids. The CDR3 DNA is TGTGCCAGCAGTTACTCCGAGGATTACGAGCAGTACTTC. Amino acids: CASSYSEDYEQYF.

This clonotype was counted a few times. The gene calls are TRBV5-6 and TRBJ1-3; 9 bases map to TRBD1. Germline V gives CDR1 SGHDT, CDR2 YYEEEE. The V segment lost 4 bases and the J segment 2 bases; nucleotides outside the gene matches: 4. This CDR3 has 15 amino acids. The CDR3 sequence: CASSPGQGAGNTIYF. Here the CDR3 DNA reads TGTGCCAGCAGCCCGGGACAGGGCGCTGGAAACACCATATATTTT.

This clonotype was detected only a few times. The rearrangement joins TRBV27 to TRBJ2-2; D not certain. Germline CDR1 MNHEY, CDR2 SMNVEV (reference sequence). The length of the CDR3 is 12 residues. V was pared by 4 bases and J by 7 bases, with 7 bases between. The CDR3 DNA reads as TGTGCCAGCAGTTCTCTTAACGGGGAGCTGTTTTTT. Translated: CASSSLNGELFF.

A remark on this clonotype: A read error may produce the germline difference seen at one junction end. This chain joins TRBV6-6 and TRBJ2-2, with TRBD2 identical over 10 bases. This CDR3 has 12 residues. CDR1 MNHNY and CDR2 SVGAGI come from the germline V gene (reference sequence). The CDR3 sequence: CVSSGGDGELFF. The CDR3, as DNA: TGTGTCAGCAGCGGGGGGGACGGGGAGCTGTTTTTT.

This clonotype was counted only a few times. The J gene is TRBJ1-5, the V gene TRBV12-3 or TRBV12-4, with 7 nucleotides matching TRBD1. This CDR3 spans 14 amino acids. The V and J ends lost 5 bases and 6 bases, in that order; junction bases with no gene match: 7. The CDR3 region has the DNA TGTGCCAGCAGTGACCGGGACAGAAGTCAGCCCCAGCATTTT. Protein: CASSDRDRSQPQHF.

V and J are TRBV5-8 and TRBJ2-5; D is ambiguous. The V and J ends lost 0 bases and 5 bases respectively, with 14 bases between them. CDR3 length equals 15 residues. Germline values: CDR1 SGHTS, CDR2 YDEGEE. CDR3 nucleotides: TGTGCCAGCAGCTTGGAAGGCCGGGTGTGGGAGACCCAGTACTTC. Translation: CASSLEGRVWETQYF. The whole variable domain, filled in from reference TRBV5-8 and TRBJ2-5, reads EAGVTQSPTHLIKTRGQQATLRCSPISGHTSVYWYQQALGLGLQFLLWYDEGEERNRGNFPPRFSGRQFPNYSSELNVNALELEDSALYLCASSLEGRVWETQYFGPGTRLLVL.

The sample holds a few counts of this clonotype. The chain is built from TRBV6-1 and TRBJ2-2; 7 bases map to TRBD2. This CDR3 has 16 residues. Germline CDR1 MNHNS, CDR2 SASEGT. Trimming removed 5 bases from V and 6 bases from J; junction bases left unmatched: 12. The CDR3 coding sequence is TGTGCCAGCAGTACCAGCCTGCCGGGGGGTGCCGGGGAGCTGTTTTTT. Amino acid sequence: CASSTSLPGGAGELFF.

CDR3 amino acids: CATSRDPTRGGEQFF. For the CDR3, the DNA is TGTGCCACCAGCAGAGATCCTACGCGGGGGGGTGAGCAGTTCTTC. This chain uses TRBV15 with TRBJ2-1; 9 bases fit TRBD2. This CDR3 contains 15 residues. Germline CDR1 is LNHNV and CDR2 is YYDKDF (reference sequence). The J segment lost 9 bases and the V segment lost 0 bases, leaving 6 bases of the junction unmatched.

This clonotype came up a few times. The chain employs TRBV6-2 or TRBV6-3 and TRBJ1-1; D is unclear. Trimming cost V 2 bases and J 5 bases, with 9 bases left between them. There are 13 residues in the CDR3. Germline lookup yields CDR1 MNHEY and CDR2 SVGEGT. This CDR3 is CASSYAQLTEAFF. CDR3 coding DNA: TGTGCCAGCAGTTACGCACAGCTGACTGAAGCTTTCTTT.

This clonotype has just a few counts. This sequence joins TRBV23-1 and TRBJ2-2; the D gene is possibly TRBD1 (6 bases). TRBV23-1 carries the ORF label, with uncertain function. Trimming took 6 bases from V and 1 from J, leaving 27 bases between them. This CDR3 is 20 amino acids long. CDR3 loop: CASRLESGDIALLNTGELFF. Written as DNA, the CDR3 is TGCGCCAGCAGGTTAGAATCAGGGGACATCGCCCTACTGAACACCGGGGAGCTGTTTTTT.

This clonotype was counted ten times or more. This chain uses TRBV6-5 with TRBJ2-7; TRBD1 matches 8 bases. Per germline, CDR1 MNHEY and CDR2 SVGAGI. V was pared by 3 bases and J by 5 bases, with 6 bases of the junction left unmatched. This CDR3 has 14 amino acids. The CDR3 loop is CASSYQGAGHEQYF. In DNA, the CDR3 is TGTGCCAGCAGTTATCAGGGGGCGGGGCACGAGCAGTACTTC.

Ten or more counts support this clonotype. The chain combines TRBV12-3 or TRBV12-4 with TRBJ1-5; 9 nucleotides line up with TRBD1. V trimming: 3 bases; J trimming: 11 bases; junction bases outside the gene matches: 20. The CDR3 is 18 amino acids. This CDR3 reads CASSFWGPRDRELLAQHF. The CDR3 nucleotides read TGTGCCAGCAGTTTTTGGGGACCCCGGGACAGGGAACTCTTGGCCCAGCATTTT.

The V gene is TRBV29-1, the J gene TRBJ2-7; TRBD2 is a possible D gene (6 bases). The CDR3 is 14 amino acids. V dropped 3 bases and J dropped 0 bases, with 12 bases sitting between them. The V gene's germline CDR1 is SQVTM and CDR2 ANQGSEA. The CDR3 DNA reads TGCAGCGTTGAGGAGGGGACGAGCTCCTACGAGCAGTACTTC. It encodes CSVEEGTSSYEQYF.

This clonotype has more than one count but fewer than ten. The genes are TRBV4-3 and TRBJ1-2; D ambiguous. The CDR3 has 18 residues. Trimming cost V 0 bases and J 5 bases, with 22 bases left between them. Germline CDR1 is LGHNA and CDR2 is YSLEER. The CDR3 protein is CASSQDLTTRRAGYGYTF. In DNA, the CDR3 is TGCGCCAGCAGCCAAGACCTTACGACCCGGAGGGCCGGGTATGGCTACACCTTC.

This clonotype was detected a few times. The V call is TRBV6-1, the J call TRBJ1-1; TRBD1 is a possible D gene (5 bases). Between the trimmed V and J ends, which lost 3 bases and 4 bases, there was a span of 12 bases. This CDR3 has 14 amino acids. CDR1 MNHNS and CDR2 SASEGT come from the germline V gene. CDR3 in DNA: TGTGCCAGCAGTGAGGGGCCCTGGGGCACTGAAGCTTTCTTT. The encoded protein is CASSEGPWGTEAFF.

This clonotype has just a few counts. V usage is TRBV28 and J usage is TRBJ2-1, with D hard to call. Germline lookup yields CDR1 MDHEN and CDR2 SYDVKM. This CDR3 is 10 amino acids long. Trimming pared 6 bases from V and 15 bases from J, leaving 12 bases between. The CDR3 spells CASRLLSPFF. CDR3 coding DNA: TGTGCCAGCAGGTTGCTTTCTCCGTTCTTC.